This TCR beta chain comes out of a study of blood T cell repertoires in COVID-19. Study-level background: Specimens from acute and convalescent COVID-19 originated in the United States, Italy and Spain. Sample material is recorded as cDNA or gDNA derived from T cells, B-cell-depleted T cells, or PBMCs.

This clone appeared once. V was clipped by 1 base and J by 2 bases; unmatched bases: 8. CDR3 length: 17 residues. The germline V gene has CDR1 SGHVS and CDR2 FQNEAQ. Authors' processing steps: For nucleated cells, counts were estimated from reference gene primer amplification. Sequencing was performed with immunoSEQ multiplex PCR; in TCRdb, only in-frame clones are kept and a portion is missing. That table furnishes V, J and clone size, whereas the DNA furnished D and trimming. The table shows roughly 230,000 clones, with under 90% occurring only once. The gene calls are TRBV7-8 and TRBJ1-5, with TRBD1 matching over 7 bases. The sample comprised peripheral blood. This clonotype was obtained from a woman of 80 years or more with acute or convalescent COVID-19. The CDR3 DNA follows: TGTGCCAGCAGCTTAGGTTACAGGGGAAGGGGCAATCAGCCCCAGCATTTT. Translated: CASSLGYRGRGNQPQHF.